The sequence of this TCR beta chain was determined in a study of T-cell reconstitution after alpha-beta-depleted transplantation in children. Germline V gives CDR1 MNHNS, CDR2 SASEGT. The CDR3 loop spans 18 amino acids. The V end was cut by 6 bases, the J end by 9 bases, with 32 bases between. Unique molecular identifiers were incorporated when the TCRbeta library was constructed. TCRdb independently ran MiXCR on the PCR reads; one entry per CDR3 protein. The table records 230,000 or so distinct CDR3 sequences, approximately 9.8% of them present only once. This clonotype was picked up a small number of times.

This sample comprised PBMCs from the stem cell graft donor, obtained from the stem cell graft. The TCR originated in a human donor who donated a stem cell graft to a child with SCID. The chain uses TRBV6-1 and TRBJ1-1, with D possibly being TRBD1 (5 bases). CDR3 nucleotides: TGTGCCAGCAGACCTCCCCTAGGGACCGTCCGGGGCCAACCCCAAGCTTTCTTT. Amino acids: CASRPPLGTVRGQPQAFF.